These 9 T cell receptor beta chains were all obtained from the same sample, sequenced in a study of breast tumors, draining lymph nodes, adjacent tissues. Axillary draining lymph nodes of breast cancer patients supplied the node samples. TCRdb ran MiXCR on the multiplex PCR reads and lists one entry per CDR3 protein. The sample lists 85,000 to 130,000 distinct CDR3 sequences, about 20% occurring once. Sequencing used axillary lymph node tissue. The receptors stem from a female donor with breast cancer. Some clones in this sample may be carry-over from other donors' samples.

This clonotype appeared many times. The V and J genes are TRBV29-1 and TRBJ2-7; D might be TRBD1 or TRBD2, each matching 6 bases. Germline V lookup: CDR1 SQVTM, CDR2 ANQGSEA. CDR3 length: 13 amino acids. The V gene lost 4 bases and the J gene lost 3 bases, with 13 bases spanning the gap. The DNA for the CDR3 is TGCAGCGTTGGAGGGGGGACGGGCTACGAGCAGTACTTC. This translates into CSVGGGTGYEQYF.

This clonotype was picked up many times. J is TRBJ1-4 and V is TRBV4-1; TRBD1 is a possible D gene (5 bases). The CDR3 consists of 15 residues. Germline V gene data show CDR1 as MGHRA and CDR2 as YSYEKL. The ends were cut back, 4 bases at V and 4 bases at J, with 13 bases in the middle. This chain's CDR3 is CASSLRRDRNEKLFF. CDR3 bases: TGCGCCAGCAGCCTTCGGCGGGACCGTAATGAAAAACTGTTTTTT.

This clonotype has a count of ten or more. The rearrangement uses TRBV12-3 or TRBV12-4 and TRBJ1-2; unclear D gene. CDR3 length: 14 residues. Deletions cut 8 bases from V and 8 bases from J, with 21 bases between. The CDR3 is CASAVGSFMGGYTF. The CDR3 DNA is TGTGCCAGCGCAGTGGGCAGTTTTATGGGAGGCTACACCTTC.

V usage is TRBV18 and J usage is TRBJ1-5; the match to TRBD1 covers 12 bases. CDR1 KGHSH and CDR2 LQKENI come from the germline V gene. Losses at the gene ends were 5 bases for V and 7 bases for J; bases not matched to a gene: 3. The CDR3 length is 14 residues. CDR3 in DNA: TGTGCCAGCTCAGGGGGACAGGGGGCACAGCCCCAGCATTTT. As protein: CASSGGQGAQPQHF.

Ten or more counts support this clonotype. The chain joins TRBV24-1 to TRBJ2-7, with 13 bases that match TRBD2. V gave up 3 bases and J gave up 0 bases; unmatched junction bases: 4. This CDR3 comprises 17 residues. Germline assignment: CDR1 KGHDR and CDR2 SFDVKD. The DNA for the CDR3 is TGTGCCACCAGTGATGGGACTAGCGGGACTCGCTCCTACGAGCAGTACTTC. Residues: CATSDGTSGTRSYEQYF.

V is TRBV19 and J is TRBJ1-5; D perhaps matches TRBD1 (5 bases). The V end lost 6 bases, the J end lost 5 bases, and 17 bases lay between the germline ends. Germline-derived CDR1 and CDR2 are LNHDA and SQIVND (reference sequence). The CDR3 totals 15 residues. CDR3 sequence reads: CASRERGGVDQPQHF. In DNA, the CDR3 is TGTGCCAGTAGAGAGAGGGGAGGTGTAGATCAGCCCCAGCATTTT.

This clonotype was detected ten times or more. The chain employs TRBV20-1 and TRBJ2-3, with 7 bases matching TRBD2. The CDR3 is 14 amino acids. The germline CDR1 and CDR2 sequences are DFQATT and SNEGSKA (reference sequence). With 0 bases clipped from V and 1 base from J, the junction kept 1 base outside the gene matches. The chain's CDR3 is CSARDGGGTDTQYF. The CDR3 region has the DNA TGCAGTGCTAGAGATGGGGGGGGCACAGATACGCAGTATTTT.

This clonotype occurred many times. The CDR3 region is CASSETRSLGGNTIYF. For the CDR3, the DNA is TGTGCCAGCAGCGAAACTAGGTCCCTGGGTGGAAACACCATATATTTT. This chain uses TRBV6-1 with TRBJ1-3; unclear D gene. The ends were cut back, 6 bases at V and 3 bases at J, with 18 bases in the middle. The CDR3 is made up of 16 amino acids. Germline-derived CDR1 and CDR2 are MNHNS and SASEGT.

This clonotype was counted many times. V is TRBV19 and J is TRBJ2-1; 8 bases match TRBD1. V shed 7 bases, J shed 4 bases, and the junction held 3 bases outside the gene matches. CDR1 and CDR2 (germline): LNHDA, SQIVND (reference sequence). This CDR3 is 13 amino acids long. The CDR3, as DNA: TGTGCCAGTACAGGGGGCGCATACAATGAGCAGTTCTTC. Translation: CASTGGAYNEQFF.